At least ten counts were recorded for the clone carrying this TCR beta chain. Its antigen is still unknown. The source of the sample is a study of early T cells in non-severe SARS-CoV-2 infection. Overall study: Unpaired chains resulted from sequencing bulk RNA of unsorted whole blood. Study-level findings and limits: Anti-spike CD8 responses were favored in VDJdb matching, and private and CD4 specificities were missed.

Attachment of unique molecular identifiers to individual cDNA molecules was performed. TCRdb ran MiXCR on the 5' RACE reads and lists one entry per CDR3 protein. The repertoire holds 70,000 or so distinct CDR3 sequences, over 3.5% seen once, with 3.6% in the top ten. Between the trimmed V and J ends, which lost 4 bases and 2 bases, there was a span of 12 bases. This CDR3 comprises 14 residues. CDR1 and CDR2 (germline): LNHDA, SQIVND (reference sequence). This sequence joins TRBV19 and TRBJ2-7; D perhaps matches TRBD1 (6 bases). Here the sequenced sample was whole blood, taken at baseline. The sequence was collected from an adult who was a healthcare worker with PCR-confirmed SARS-CoV-2 infection or an uninfected control (not recorded which). The donor label of this sample is uncertain. The CDR3: CASSTRDTTYEQYF. CDR3 DNA sequence: TGTGCCAGTAGTACCAGGGACACGACCTACGAGCAGTACTTC.